Included here is one T cell receptor (beta chain) sequence, with context. As yet, its antigen is unknown. The sample originates from a study of cytomegalovirus exposure and HLA in healthy donors. Regarding the study as a whole: Being productive about 90% or about 30% of the time was typical of most TCR beta V segments in an earlier analysis. Some segments of the V type, notably TRBV6-2 and TRBV6-3, were excluded as indistinguishable.

Germline CDR1 SGHRS, CDR2 YFSETQ. CDR3 length equals 13 residues. Trimming stripped 3 bases from V and 0 bases from J, with 6 bases between. The PCR ran on 60 Vbeta and 13 Jbeta primers. Sequenced by immunoSEQ multiplex PCR; TCRdb stores in-frame clones only, minus some. The sample has just over 150,000 clones, and its top ten clones hold 2.1%. This receptor was taken from a man between 25 and 39 years old in good health and CMV-seronegative. The V gene is TRBV5-1, the J gene TRBJ1-1; D remains ambiguous. What was sequenced was PBMCs. The CDR3 is CASSSVMNTEAFF. Written as DNA, the CDR3 is TGCGCCAGCAGCTCGGTTATGAACACTGAAGCTTTCTTT.